The TCR beta chain described here comes from a study of OX40 agonist ivuxolimab in advanced cancers. Trimming pared 5 bases from V and 9 bases from J, leaving 11 bases between. The CDR3 runs 11 residues. Germline V gene sequence: CDR1 DFQATT, CDR2 SNEGSKA (reference sequence). Broader study findings: Clones of CD4+ and CD8+ blood T cells grew by week 6 at doses of 0.1 to 3.0 mg/kg. Not determined was the antigen specificity of the expanded peripheral T cells. Partial responders at 0.1-3.0 mg/kg showed near-lowest clonal expansion.

This table comes from immunoSEQ multiplex PCR, and its TCRdb copy is limited to in-frame clones, with some not included. Of about 65,000 clones in the sample, roughly 84% were seen once. A word on this clone: Its antigen remains unidentified.

The source of this sequence is an adult with an advanced solid tumor such as melanoma, head and neck, liver or kidney cancer. The material was CD4+ or CD8+ T cells sorted from blood, obtained in a trial of the OX40 agonist ivuxolimab. The V and J genes are TRBV20-1 and TRBJ2-1; a possible D gene is TRBD2 (5 bases). CDR3: CSAQEGGEQFF. For the CDR3, the DNA is TGCAGTGCTCAAGAGGGCGGTGAGCAGTTCTTC.